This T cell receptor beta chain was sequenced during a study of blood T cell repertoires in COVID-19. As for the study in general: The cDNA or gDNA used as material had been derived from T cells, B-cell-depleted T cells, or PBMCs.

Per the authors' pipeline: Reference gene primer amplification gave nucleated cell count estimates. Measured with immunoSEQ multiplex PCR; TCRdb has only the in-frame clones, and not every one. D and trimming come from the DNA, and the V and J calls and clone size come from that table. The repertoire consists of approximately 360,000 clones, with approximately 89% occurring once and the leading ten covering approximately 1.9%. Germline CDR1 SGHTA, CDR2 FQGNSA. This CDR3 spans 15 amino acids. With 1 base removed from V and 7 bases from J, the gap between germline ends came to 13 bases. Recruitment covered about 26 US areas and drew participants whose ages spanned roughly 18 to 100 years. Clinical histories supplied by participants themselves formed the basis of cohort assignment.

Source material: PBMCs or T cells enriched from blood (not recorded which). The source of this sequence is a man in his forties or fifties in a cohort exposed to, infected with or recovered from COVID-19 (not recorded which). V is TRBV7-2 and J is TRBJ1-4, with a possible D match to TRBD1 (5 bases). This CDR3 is CASSLGQGRSEKLFF. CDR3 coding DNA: TGTGCCAGCAGCTTAGGCCAGGGAAGGAGTGAAAAACTGTTTTTT.